This T cell receptor beta chain was recovered during a study of identifying expanded T cells in peripheral blood. Regarding the study as a whole: Differentially abundant clones: around 1.2 between replicates, about 15 at approximately two weeks, approximately 19 at four. Variance in clone template counts between approximately two-week samples significantly increased with total template count across all healthy donors.

Concerning this clone: The antigen remains unidentified.

No infections or other immune events were documented during collection. TCRdb keeps only in-frame clones here, not all; method: immunoSEQ multiplex PCR. Among under 120,000 clones, 75% to 90% were seen once, and the ten largest hold about 16%. V gave up 3 bases and J gave up 3 bases; unmatched junction bases: 4. CDR1 SGHTA and CDR2 FQGNSA come from the germline V gene. The CDR3 sequence is 15 residues long. Sequenced input: blood. This chain connects TRBV7-2 to TRBJ2-2, with TRBD1 matching over 7 bases. The receptor was isolated from a person aged 18 to 70 in good health. As DNA, the CDR3 is TGTGCCAGCAGCTTTCGGGACAGACACACCGGGGAGCTGTTTTTT. Protein product: CASSFRDRHTGELFF.